These 10 T cell receptor beta chains were sequenced from one sample in a study of molecular identifiers for immune sequencing clone quantification. MiXCR, applied by TCRdb to the PCR reads, yields one record per CDR3 protein. The table includes approximately 630,000 distinct CDR3 sequences, less than 30% detected once. Sequencing used naive CD8+ T cells from blood, with Jurkat cell RNA spiked in. The subset denotes: FACS-sorted CD8+CD4-CCR7+CD45RA+ naive T cells. Receptors originate from a human donor in good health. Some libraries in this study had Jurkat cell RNA spiked in.

This rearrangement joins TRBV4-1 to TRBJ2-7; TRBD2 might be the D (5 bases). Deletions cut 3 bases from V and 3 bases from J, with 12 bases between. Germline V lookup: CDR1 MGHRA, CDR2 YSYEKL. The CDR3 length is 14 residues. The CDR3 sequence is CASSHEGHNYEQYF. The CDR3 nucleotides are TGCGCCAGCAGCCATGAGGGCCACAACTACGAGCAGTACTTC.

This clonotype came up many times. The gene calls are TRBV5-1 and TRBJ2-3; D not resolved. Germline V gene data show CDR1 as SGHRS and CDR2 as YFSETQ. The CDR3 spans 15 residues. The V and J ends lost 2 bases and 3 bases respectively, with 13 bases between them. CDR3 in amino acids: CASSFGSVVTDTQYF. CDR3 DNA sequence: TGCGCCAGCAGCTTCGGGTCAGTCGTAACAGATACGCAGTATTTT.

With respect to this clonotype: Being one base from a much bigger clone, this may be a read error. This sequence joins TRBV7-2 and TRBJ2-7, with D possibly TRBD2 on 6 matching bases. From germline, CDR1 is SGHTA and CDR2 FQGNSA. The CDR3 extends over 13 amino acids. Here the CDR3 reads CASSSGGAYAQYF. DNA of the CDR3: TGTGCCAGCAGCTCCGGCGGGGCCTACGCGCAGTACTTC.

The chain employs TRBV11-2 and TRBJ1-2; 7 bases line up with TRBD1. CDR3 size: 15 residues. The ends lost 2 bases at V and 4 bases at J; junction bases unmatched: 7. Germline CDR1 and CDR2: SGHAT and FQNNGV. The CDR3 coding sequence is TGTGCCAGCAGCTTACCCGAGTCAGGGGGCTATGGCTACACCTTC. Encoded protein: CASSLPESGGYGYTF.

This clonotype was seen at least ten times. This chain uses TRBV7-9 with TRBJ1-1, with D uncertain. Germline V gene lookup returns CDR1 SEHNR and CDR2 FQNEAQ (reference sequence). V was pared by 5 bases and J by 0 bases, with 7 bases between. The CDR3 spans 13 residues. The CDR3 region is CASSPPMNTEAFF. The CDR3 DNA sequence: TGTGCCAGCAGCCCCCCCATGAACACTGAAGCTTTCTTT.

The count of this clonotype is one. A clone one base away is much larger, so this may be a read error. The CDR3 nucleotides read TGTGCCAGCAGTTACCAGGGGGCGTGGGAGCAGTGCTTC. It translates to CASSYQGAWEQCF. This rearrangement joins TRBV6-5 to TRBJ2-7, with TRBD1 identical over 8 bases. Germline loops: CDR1 MNHEY, CDR2 SVGAGI. The CDR3 is made up of 13 amino acids.

The sample holds many counts of this clonotype. The rearrangement links TRBV29-1 to TRBJ2-7, with TRBD1 identical over 10 bases. The junction had 4 bases not matched to a gene; V was cut back by 0 bases and J by 2 bases. Looked up from germline, CDR1 is SQVTM and CDR2 is ANQGSEA. This CDR3 has 15 amino acids. The CDR3 loop reads CSVEEGQGFAYEQYF. The DNA of the CDR3 is TGCAGCGTTGAAGAGGGACAGGGGTTCGCCTACGAGCAGTACTTC.

The chain uses TRBV19 and TRBJ2-2; D remains ambiguous. Germline V gene sequence: CDR1 LNHDA, CDR2 SQIVND (reference sequence). This CDR3 contains 12 residues. V was clipped by 5 bases and J by 7 bases, with 8 bases between them. This CDR3 is CASSLQIGELFF. The CDR3 nucleotides are TGTGCCAGTAGTCTTCAAATCGGGGAGCTGTTTTTT.

The chain employs TRBV4-1 and TRBJ1-1, with TRBD1 identical over 8 bases. The CDR3 consists of 16 residues. The junction had 5 bases not matched to a gene; V was cut back by 2 bases and J by 0 bases. The germline V gene has CDR1 MGHRA and CDR2 YSYEKL. The CDR3 sequence is CASSQTGGRVNTEAFF. The CDR3 coding sequence is TGCGCCAGCAGCCAAACAGGGGGTCGGGTGAACACTGAAGCTTTCTTT.

This clonotype has a count of ten or more. The chain recombines TRBV2 with TRBJ2-2; a weak D match, TRBD1 (6 bases). The CDR3 runs to 17 residues. Per germline, CDR1 SNHLY and CDR2 FYNNEI. Deletions cut 6 bases from V and 6 bases from J, with 23 bases between. The CDR3 spells CASREDRPTMWAGELFF. The CDR3 DNA is TGTGCCAGCAGGGAGGACAGACCTACGATGTGGGCCGGGGAGCTGTTTTTT.